One sample yielded the 32 T cell receptor beta chains listed below, sequenced in a study of human versus mouse CDR3 diversity and MHC coevolution. Libraries were prepared by immunoSEQ multiplex PCR; TCRdb keeps only in-frame clonotypes and omits some of them. This sample has some 80,000 clones, with 85% to 95% found just once. The sequenced sample was naive CD4+ T cells from blood. The subset was: CD45RO-negative CD62L-positive naive CD4 T cells. The receptors derive from a person between 25 and 70 years old in good health.

This clone was counted once. The J gene is TRBJ2-7, the V gene TRBV5-8; 8 bases line up with TRBD1. The J segment lost 5 bases and the V segment lost 0 bases, leaving 7 bases of the junction unmatched. The CDR3 runs 15 residues. Germline loops: CDR1 SGHTS, CDR2 YDEGEE. The CDR3 reads CASSLGTGPIDEQYF. In DNA form, the CDR3 reads TGTGCCAGCAGCTTGGGGACAGGGCCCATAGACGAGCAGTACTTC.

The chain employs TRBV27 and TRBJ2-1, with D perhaps matching TRBD2 (5 bases). Germline lookup yields CDR1 MNHEY and CDR2 SMNVEV (reference sequence). The V gene lost 3 bases and the J gene lost 4 bases, with 19 bases spanning the gap. The CDR3 extends over 17 amino acids. DNA of the CDR3: TGTGCCAGCAGTTTCGATCCTCGCTGGGGAGAATACAATGAGCAGTTCTTC. It specifies CASSFDPRWGEYNEQFF.

This clone was picked up one time. The gene calls are TRBV10-3 and TRBJ1-2; no reliable D call. CDR1 is ENHRY, CDR2 SYGVKD, per germline. CDR3 length equals 13 residues. The ends were cut back, 10 bases at V and 0 bases at J, with 12 bases in the middle. CDR3 protein: CASSNTANYGYTF. The CDR3 coding sequence is TGTGCCAGCAGCAATACAGCTAACTATGGCTACACCTTC.

The V gene is TRBV5-5, the J gene TRBJ2-7; 7 positions agree with TRBD1. The V segment lost 7 bases and the J segment 4 bases; nucleotides outside the gene matches: 5. The CDR3 is made up of 12 amino acids. Germline CDR1 SGHKS, CDR2 YYEKEE (reference sequence). CDR3 DNA sequence: TGTGCCAGCTCGCGACAGGGTTACGAGCAGTACTTC. Its protein is CASSRQGYEQYF.

V and J are TRBV6-5 and TRBJ1-4; 8 bases are a match to TRBD1. Germline CDR1 MNHEY, CDR2 SVGAGI. Trimming cost V 6 bases and J 6 bases; bases outside gene matches: 9. This CDR3 contains 15 residues. The CDR3 DNA sequence: TGTGCCAGCAGGCGGGGACAGGATGGGTATGAAAAACTGTTTTTT. Protein sequence: CASRRGQDGYEKLFF.

The chain couples TRBV5-4 to TRBJ1-1; 7 bases are shared with TRBD1. The CDR3 covers 15 residues. V shed 0 bases, J shed 0 bases, and the junction held 2 bases outside the gene matches. The germline CDR1 and CDR2 sequences are SGHNT and YYREEE (reference sequence). The CDR3 DNA is TGTGCCAGCAGCTTGGCGGGACAGATGAACACTGAAGCTTTCTTT. This encodes CASSLAGQMNTEAFF.

The chain combines TRBV18 with TRBJ2-7; TRBD2 matches 8 bases. This CDR3 spans 18 amino acids. Germline values: CDR1 KGHSH, CDR2 LQKENI. The V and J ends lost 3 bases and 4 bases, in that order; junction bases with no gene match: 17. The CDR3 reads CASSPPSVGSGAWYEQYF. CDR3 in DNA: TGTGCCAGCTCACCCCCATCAGTTGGTAGCGGGGCCTGGTACGAGCAGTACTTC. Combining the CDR3 with reference TRBV18 and TRBJ2-7 gives the whole variable domain NAGVMQNPRHLVRRRGQEARLRCSPMKGHSHVYWYRQLPEEGLKFMVYLQKENIIDESGMPKERFSAEFPKEGPSILRIQQVVRGDSAAYFCASSPPSVGSGAWYEQYFGPGTRLTVT.

The rearrangement links TRBV20-1 to TRBJ1-3; D is uncertain. The germline gives CDR1 DFQATT, CDR2 SNEGSKA (reference sequence). Trimming removed 8 bases at V and 0 bases at J, with 5 bases between. The CDR3 is 11 amino acids. CDR3 DNA sequence: TGCAGTACTGTCTCTGGAAACACCATATATTTT. This translates into CSTVSGNTIYF.

The chain couples TRBV4-1 to TRBJ2-3, with 7 bases matching TRBD1. CDR3 length: 16 amino acids. The junction had 9 bases not matched to a gene; V was cut back by 5 bases and J by 1 base. CDR1 and CDR2 from the germline V gene are MGHRA and YSYEKL. CDR3 bases: TGCGCCAGCAGCTCCGCCGACAGGGCCGGCACAGATACGCAGTATTTT. Protein: CASSSADRAGTDTQYF.

The chain links TRBV7-7 to TRBJ2-5; 7 nucleotides align to TRBD1. The CDR3 sequence is 15 residues long. Germline CDR1 reads SSHAT; CDR2 reads FNYEAQ (reference sequence). V lost 5 bases to trimming and J lost 2 bases; unmatched junction nucleotides: 8. The CDR3 reads CASSLKPGQQETQYF. DNA of the CDR3: TGTGCCAGCAGCCTCAAACCGGGACAGCAAGAGACCCAGTACTTC.

J is TRBJ2-5 and V is TRBV7-9; TRBD1 agrees at 7 bases. Judging by the DNA end, TRBJ2-7 fits better; the J call may be wrong. CDR1 and CDR2 (germline): SEHNR, FQNEAQ (reference sequence). The CDR3 length is 14 residues. The CDR3 DNA sequence: TGTGCCAGCAGCTTAGCAGGGGGCCAGAACGAGCAGTACTTC. Encoded protein: CASSLAGGQNEQYF.

This clone was recorded once. This sequence joins TRBV11-2 and TRBJ2-1, with a weak D call TRBD2 (6 bases). Trimming stripped 5 bases from V and 9 bases from J, with 17 bases between. The CDR3 is made up of 14 amino acids. Germline CDR1 is SGHAT and CDR2 is FQNNGV. The CDR3 is CASSPTPGTLEQFF. CDR3 nucleotides: TGTGCCAGCAGCCCGACCCCCGGGACTCTTGAGCAGTTCTTC.

The chain uses TRBV9 and TRBJ1-1; maybe TRBD1 (5 bases). Trimming shortened V by 3 bases and J by 1 base, and 13 bases separated the two germline ends. Per germline, CDR1 SGDLS and CDR2 YYNGEE. The CDR3 length is 15 residues. CDR3 DNA: TGTGCCAGCAGCGCCTCGGGGGAACCGAACACTGAAGCTTTCTTT. Translation gives CASSASGEPNTEAFF.

This clone appeared a single time. This rearrangement joins TRBV2 to TRBJ1-1; TRBD1 agrees at 8 bases. Germline V gene data show CDR1 as SNHLY and CDR2 as FYNNEI. V was clipped by 6 bases and J by 5 bases; unmatched bases: 11. The CDR3 totals 15 residues. CDR3 bases: TGTGCCAGCAGACCAGGGGGCAGTTGGGCGACTGAAGCTTTCTTT. Translated, it gives CASRPGGSWATEAFF.

The V call is TRBV6-5, the J call TRBJ1-1, with TRBD1 matching over 12 bases. Germline values: CDR1 MNHEY, CDR2 SVGAGI. The CDR3 totals 15 residues. V shed 4 bases, J shed 8 bases, and the junction held 8 bases outside the gene matches. CDR3 loop: CASSSPTGQGAEAFF. The CDR3 DNA follows: TGTGCCAGCAGTTCCCCGACGGGACAGGGGGCAGAAGCTTTCTTT.

The chain joins TRBV5-1 to TRBJ2-3; 14 bases line up with TRBD2. This CDR3 comprises 19 residues. CDR1 and CDR2 from the germline V gene are SGHRS and YFSETQ. The trim removed 2 bases at V and 2 bases at J, leaving 10 bases unmatched. CDR3 in amino acids: CASSFRPGLAGAITDTQYF. The CDR3 DNA is TGCGCCAGCAGCTTCAGGCCGGGACTAGCGGGGGCCATCACAGATACGCAGTATTTT.

The chain joins TRBV19 to TRBJ2-1; TRBD2 agrees at 11 bases. In germline, CDR1 is LNHDA, CDR2 SQIVND (reference sequence). There are 15 residues in the CDR3. V was clipped by 6 bases and J by 2 bases; unmatched bases: 3. The CDR3 nucleotides read TGTGCCAGTAGCCGGGGACTAGCGGCCTACAATGAGCAGTTCTTC. Translation gives CASSRGLAAYNEQFF. The whole variable domain, filled in from reference TRBV19 and TRBJ2-1, reads DGGITQSPKYLFRKEGQNVTLSCEQNLNHDAMYWYRQDPGQGLRLIYYSQIVNDFQKGDIAEGYSVSREKKESFPLTVTSAQKNPTAFYLCASSRGLAAYNEQFFGPGTRLTVL.

The rearrangement links TRBV9 to TRBJ2-2; 7 positions agree with TRBD1. The CDR3 covers 15 residues. In germline, CDR1 is SGDLS, CDR2 YYNGEE. V was pared by 3 bases and J by 4 bases, with 6 bases of the junction left unmatched. CDR3 sequence: CASSANDRATGELFF. CDR3 DNA sequence: TGTGCCAGCAGCGCGAACGACAGGGCCACCGGGGAGCTGTTTTTT.

J is TRBJ2-7 and V is TRBV18; weak D call: TRBD2 (7 bases). The germline V and J ends were trimmed by 1 base and 2 bases, with 15 bases remaining between them. The CDR3 runs to 16 residues. In germline, CDR1 is KGHSH, CDR2 LQKENI. CDR3 in DNA: TGTGCCAGCTCACCACAAGGGTTCGGGGGGCCCTACGAGCAGTACTTC. Encoded protein: CASSPQGFGGPYEQYF.

The chain recombines TRBV11-2 with TRBJ2-7, with 7 bases identical to TRBD1. The germline CDR1 and CDR2 sequences are SGHAT and FQNNGV. Trimming cost V 7 bases and J 3 bases; bases outside gene matches: 9. CDR3 length: 14 amino acids. CDR3 bases: TGTGCCAGCAACCCCGCCGGGACAGACTACGAGCAGTACTTC. Translation gives CASNPAGTDYEQYF.

The chain employs TRBV28 and TRBJ2-2; 14 bases are a match to TRBD2. Germline V gene lookup returns CDR1 MDHEN and CDR2 SYDVKM. The CDR3 has 16 residues. The trim removed 5 bases at V and 5 bases at J, leaving 4 bases unmatched. CDR3 nucleotides: TGTGCCAGCAGTGCGACTAGCGGGGGGGAAACCGGGGAGCTGTTTTTT. It yields the protein CASSATSGGETGELFF.

The chain uses TRBV5-1 and TRBJ1-1; 7 positions agree with TRBD1. V lost 4 bases, J lost 4 bases, and 10 bases stayed unmatched. Germline V gene data show CDR1 as SGHRS and CDR2 as YFSETQ. The CDR3 is made up of 15 amino acids. The CDR3: CASSPRTGLGTEAFF. CDR3 coding DNA: TGCGCCAGCAGCCCCCGGACAGGTCTTGGCACTGAAGCTTTCTTT.

The sample holds one count of this clone. CDR3 in DNA: TGTGCCAGCAGTTCCGGACTAGCGGGGGGGATTGAGCAGTTCTTC. It encodes CASSSGLAGGIEQFF. This sequence joins TRBV28 and TRBJ2-1; 15 bases match TRBD2. Germline-derived CDR1 and CDR2 are MDHEN and SYDVKM. The CDR3 loop spans 15 amino acids. After removal of 4 bases from V and 9 bases from J, the junction contained 4 bases not matched to a gene.

The gene calls are TRBV25-1 and TRBJ1-2, with D perhaps TRBD1 (5 bases). CDR3 size: 13 residues. CDR1 and CDR2 (germline): MGHDK, SYGVNS. With 1 base removed from V and 8 bases from J, the gap between germline ends came to 11 bases. This chain's CDR3 is CASSESWGRGYTF. CDR3 coding DNA: TGTGCCAGCAGTGAATCCTGGGGCCGGGGCTACACCTTC.

The chain joins TRBV6-5 to TRBJ2-2; maybe TRBD1 (5 bases). Germline CDR1 reads MNHEY; CDR2 reads SVGAGI. The CDR3 sequence is 13 residues long. Deletions cut 6 bases from V and 4 bases from J, with 9 bases between. CDR3: CASSDSRTGELFF. The CDR3 DNA reads TGTGCCAGCAGCGACAGCCGCACCGGGGAGCTGTTTTTT.

The V and J genes are TRBV2 and TRBJ2-1; 10 bases match TRBD2. The germline CDR1 and CDR2 sequences are SNHLY and FYNNEI. The CDR3 totals 15 residues. V dropped 5 bases and J dropped 10; count of bases not matched to a gene: 11. CDR3 sequence (DNA): TGTGCCAGCAGTCCAGGACTAGCGGACATAGGAGAGCAGTTCTTC. Amino acid sequence: CASSPGLADIGEQFF.

The chain recombines TRBV18 with TRBJ1-3, with D tentatively TRBD1 (6 bases). The CDR3 loop spans 18 amino acids. V gave up 0 bases and J gave up 4 bases, with 19 bases separating them. Germline V CDR1 and CDR2: KGHSH, LQKENI. The CDR3 coding sequence is TGTGCCAGCTCACCACCGGGACACCCTTCGGGCAGCGGAAACACCATATATTTT. This sequence encodes CASSPPGHPSGSGNTIYF.

DNA of the CDR3: TGTGCCAGCAGTCGTCACCTCCCAGGGAACACTGAAGCTTTCTTT. Protein sequence: CASSRHLPGNTEAFF. The chain links TRBV6-5 to TRBJ1-1, with D unclear. Germline V gives CDR1 MNHEY, CDR2 SVGAGI. V was pared by 5 bases and J by 1 base, with 14 bases between. CDR3 size: 15 residues.

The gene calls are TRBV4-1 and TRBJ2-1, with D maybe TRBD1 (5 bases). This CDR3 region has 16 residues. Trimming pared 0 bases from V and 7 bases from J, leaving 16 bases between. Germline V gives CDR1 MGHRA, CDR2 YSYEKL. The CDR3 here is CASSQDSGKERNEQFF. CDR3 nucleotide sequence: TGCGCCAGCAGCCAAGATTCAGGGAAGGAACGAAATGAGCAGTTCTTC.

V is TRBV30 and J is TRBJ2-7; 10 bases line up with TRBD1. The length of the CDR3 is 13 residues. Trimming at V came to 5 bases and at J to 6 bases, leaving 7 bases not matched to a gene. Germline V lookup: CDR1 GTSNPN, CDR2 SVGIG (reference sequence). The CDR3 spells CAWDRDRGVEQYF. For the CDR3, the DNA is TGTGCCTGGGACCGGGACAGGGGTGTCGAGCAGTACTTC.

The chain joins TRBV29-1 to TRBJ2-1, with 7 bases aligning to TRBD2. The CDR3 consists of 14 residues. The J segment lost 3 bases and the V segment lost 2 bases, leaving 4 bases of the junction unmatched. Germline V gene sequence: CDR1 SQVTM, CDR2 ANQGSEA. Written as DNA, the CDR3 is TGCAGCGTTGAATGGGCTAGCGGCTACAATGAGCAGTTCTTC. Protein product: CSVEWASGYNEQFF.

The CDR3 sequence is CAWSVSGPYEQYF. CDR3 DNA sequence: TGTGCCTGGAGTGTAAGCGGTCCCTACGAGCAGTACTTC. The chain is built from TRBV30 and TRBJ2-7; tentatively, D is TRBD2 (5 bases). Germline V gene lookup returns CDR1 GTSNPN and CDR2 SVGIG (reference sequence). Between the trimmed V and J ends, which lost 0 bases and 2 bases, there was a span of 8 bases. The CDR3 runs to 13 residues.